These 19 T cell receptor beta chains were sequenced from one sample in a study of shared clonotypes between healthy human individuals. Cells designated naive CD8 were CD45RO-negative and were positively selected for CCR7, with terminally differentiated effector memory CD45RA+ cells excluded. Measured with immunoSEQ multiplex PCR; TCRdb has only the in-frame clones, and not every one. The sample lists approximately 720,000 clones, about 90% occurring once. The source material was naive CD8+ T cells sorted from blood. The receptors stem from a man aged 25 to 45 in good health.

The chain links TRBV6-5 to TRBJ2-1, with D possibly TRBD2 on 5 matching bases. The CDR3 has 13 amino acids. V lost 5 bases to trimming and J lost 3 bases, with 8 bases between them. Germline lookup yields CDR1 MNHEY and CDR2 SVGAGI. The CDR3 DNA is TGTGCCAGCAGTCGGGGATTCTACAATGAGCAGTTCTTC. It is translated as CASSRGFYNEQFF.

The chain combines TRBV29-1 with TRBJ1-1; TRBD1 agrees at 9 bases. V lost 5 bases to trimming and J lost 7 bases; unmatched junction nucleotides: 14. Germline loops: CDR1 SQVTM, CDR2 ANQGSEA. The CDR3 spans 15 residues. DNA for the CDR3: TGCAGCGTTAATTACCGGGACAGGGCATCTAATGAAGCTTTCTTT. This translates into CSVNYRDRASNEAFF.

The V gene is TRBV7-2, the J gene TRBJ1-1; maybe TRBD1 (5 bases). The germline V gene has CDR1 SGHTA and CDR2 FQGNSA. The CDR3 contains 14 residues. Trimming pared 5 bases from V and 3 bases from J, leaving 13 bases between. In DNA, the CDR3 is TGTGCCAGCAGCCCAGGGTTTGTGGACACTGAAGCTTTCTTT. This sequence encodes CASSPGFVDTEAFF.

The CDR3 sequence is CASSIKLGGQPQHF. The CDR3 DNA reads as TGTGCCAGTAGTATAAAGTTGGGTGGTCAGCCCCAGCATTTT. The chain joins TRBV19 to TRBJ1-5; the D is unclear. CDR3 length equals 14 residues. CDR1 is LNHDA and CDR2 is SQIVND in the germline V gene (reference sequence). Trimming stripped 2 bases from V and 6 bases from J, with 11 bases between.

The chain is built from TRBV5-1 and TRBJ1-1; D ambiguous. Per the germline V gene, CDR1 is SGHRS and CDR2 is YFSETQ. The CDR3 has 14 residues. The V end was cut by 2 bases, the J end by 4 bases, with 12 bases between. CDR3 residues: CASSFLAGPTEAFF. The CDR3 DNA reads TGCGCCAGCAGCTTTCTCGCGGGTCCCACTGAAGCTTTCTTT.

This chain uses TRBV14 with TRBJ2-7; D gene uncertain. Trimming took 4 bases from V and 4 from J, leaving 11 bases between them. The CDR3 has 13 residues. Germline V lookup: CDR1 SGHDN, CDR2 FVKESK. CDR3 nucleotide sequence: TGTGCCAGCAGCCTCCGGGCTATTTACGAGCAGTACTTC. This codes for CASSLRAIYEQYF.

The chain is built from TRBV19 and TRBJ2-1, with 9 positions matching TRBD2. CDR3 length: 17 amino acids. Germline V gives CDR1 LNHDA, CDR2 SQIVND (reference sequence). Trimming at V came to 4 bases and at J to 4 bases, leaving 11 bases not matched to a gene. CDR3 residues: CASSTLIAGEGYNEQFF. The CDR3 region has the DNA TGTGCCAGTAGTACCTTGATAGCGGGAGAGGGGTACAATGAGCAGTTCTTC.

The chain joins TRBV9 to TRBJ2-7, with D perhaps matching TRBD2 (6 bases). The CDR3 contains 15 residues. With 4 bases removed from V and 0 bases from J, the gap between germline ends came to 14 bases. The germline CDR1 and CDR2 sequences are SGDLS and YYNGEE. Here the CDR3 reads CASSPWGGSSYEQYF. CDR3 DNA: TGTGCCAGCAGCCCATGGGGAGGAAGCTCCTACGAGCAGTACTTC.

The J gene is TRBJ2-3, the V gene TRBV28; 9 nucleotides agree with TRBD1. Germline V CDR1 and CDR2: MDHEN, SYDVKM. Germline trimming cut 2 bases from V and 5 bases from J; bases unmatched to any gene: 8. CDR3 length: 16 residues. CDR3 in amino acids: CASSLETRQGVDTQYF. The DNA for the CDR3 is TGTGCCAGCAGTTTAGAAACGAGACAGGGGGTAGATACGCAGTATTTT.

This chain uses TRBV28 with TRBJ2-5; 8 positions agree with TRBD1. The CDR3 length is 15 residues. Germline-derived CDR1 and CDR2 are MDHEN and SYDVKM. Germline trimming cut 1 base from V and 1 base from J; bases unmatched to any gene: 2. This CDR3 is CASSLYRGSQETQYF. The CDR3 DNA sequence: TGTGCCAGCAGTTTATACAGGGGGAGCCAAGAGACCCAGTACTTC.

The V and J genes are TRBV28 and TRBJ2-1; 8 nucleotides match TRBD2. Germline CDR1 MDHEN, CDR2 SYDVKM. With 7 bases clipped from V and 5 bases from J, the junction kept 7 bases outside the gene matches. The CDR3 sequence is 14 residues long. In DNA form, the CDR3 reads TGTGCCAGCAAGCTCAGCGGGAGAGACAATGAGCAGTTCTTC. This encodes CASKLSGRDNEQFF.

The rearrangement joins TRBV10-3 to TRBJ2-5; 11 positions agree with TRBD2. Losses at the gene ends were 0 bases for V and 0 bases for J; bases not matched to a gene: 3. The V gene's germline CDR1 is ENHRY and CDR2 SYGVKD. CDR3 size: 17 residues. This chain's CDR3 is CAISESRTSGYQETQYF. Here the CDR3 DNA reads TGTGCCATCAGTGAGTCGCGGACTAGCGGGTACCAAGAGACCCAGTACTTC.

This clone was recorded only once. The V and J genes are TRBV27 and TRBJ2-1; TRBD2 might be the D (6 bases). CDR3 size: 15 residues. V lost 5 bases, J lost 1 base, and 12 bases lay in between. Per germline, CDR1 MNHEY and CDR2 SMNVEV (reference sequence). The CDR3 DNA sequence: TGTGCCAGCAGTGAGACGGGAGCTTCCTACAATGAGCAGTTCTTC. This gives the protein CASSETGASYNEQFF.

V gene TRBV9 combines with J gene TRBJ1-2; 8 bases agree with TRBD1. V gave up 4 bases and J gave up 7 bases; unmatched junction bases: 6. The CDR3 spans 13 residues. Germline CDR1 is SGDLS and CDR2 is YYNGEE. CDR3 DNA: TGTGCCAGCAGCATCGGGACAGGTTTTGGCTACACCTTC. This sequence encodes CASSIGTGFGYTF.

The J gene is TRBJ2-5, the V gene TRBV28, with TRBD1 matching over 8 bases. The CDR3 spans 14 residues. V lost 1 base and J lost 5; bases outside the gene matches: 3. Germline CDR1 and CDR2: MDHEN and SYDVKM. The CDR3 nucleotides read TGTGCCAGCAGTTTATTTCGGACAGGGGAGACCCAGTACTTC. Translated, it gives CASSLFRTGETQYF.

This clone was seen a handful of times. The J gene is TRBJ2-7, the V gene TRBV2; TRBD2 is a possible D gene (6 bases). This CDR3 region has 12 residues. The germline V and J ends were trimmed by 6 bases and 8 bases, with 14 bases remaining between them. CDR1 and CDR2 (germline): SNHLY, FYNNEI. CDR3 amino acids: CASRGPGDQQYF. For the CDR3, the DNA is TGTGCCAGCAGGGGTCCGGGGGACCAGCAGTACTTC.

This chain connects TRBV1 to TRBJ2-5; the table names TRBD2, a call not compared with the DNA. TRBV1 is a listed pseudogene. The CDR3 loop spans 16 amino acids. CDR3 region: CTSSQGDAGRGETQYF. In nucleotides, the CDR3 is TGCACCAGCAGCCAAGGGGACGCAGGGAGGGGAGAGACCCAGTACTTC.

V usage is TRBV6-5 and J usage is TRBJ2-1; 7 bases match TRBD2. Germline V CDR1 and CDR2: MNHEY, SVGAGI. Trimming cost V 4 bases and J 5 bases; bases outside gene matches: 2. The CDR3 totals 13 residues. In DNA form, the CDR3 reads TGTGCCAGCAGTTCCGGGACTAACAATGAGCAGTTCTTC. Its protein is CASSSGTNNEQFF.

The V gene is TRBV5-8, the J gene TRBJ1-5, with a tentative D call TRBD1 (6 bases). V lost 3 bases, J lost 2 bases, and 12 bases lay in between. CDR1 is SGHTS, CDR2 YDEGEE, per germline. There are 15 residues in the CDR3. As DNA, the CDR3 is TGTGCCAGCAGCTCAGGGGTTATTGGCAATCAGCCCCAGCATTTT. Translating it yields CASSSGVIGNQPQHF. Drawing the rest from reference TRBV5-8 and TRBJ1-5, the complete variable domain is EAGVTQSPTHLIKTRGQQATLRCSPISGHTSVYWYQQALGLGLQFLLWYDEGEERNRGNFPPRFSGRQFPNYSSELNVNALELEDSALYLCASSSGVIGNQPQHFGDGTRLSIL.